The source of this TCR beta chain is a study of blood T cell repertoires in COVID-19. Using immunoSEQ multiplex PCR, the repertoire was profiled, and TCRdb retains in-frame clones only, with some absent. The sample has more than 350,000 clones, more than 75% seen once. CDR1 PRHDT and CDR2 FYEKMQ come from the germline V gene (reference sequence). The CDR3 runs 15 residues. With V trimmed by 6 bases and J by 7 bases, 7 bases remained unmatched. The specimen was PBMCs or T cells enriched from blood (not recorded which). The TCR originated in a woman aged 50 to 65 who had recovered from COVID-19. J is TRBJ1-4 and V is TRBV13; TRBD1 agrees at 11 bases. CDR3 residues: CASSVTGTGGEKLFF. DNA of the CDR3: TGTGCCAGCAGTGTGACCGGGACAGGGGGTGAAAAACTGTTTTTT.